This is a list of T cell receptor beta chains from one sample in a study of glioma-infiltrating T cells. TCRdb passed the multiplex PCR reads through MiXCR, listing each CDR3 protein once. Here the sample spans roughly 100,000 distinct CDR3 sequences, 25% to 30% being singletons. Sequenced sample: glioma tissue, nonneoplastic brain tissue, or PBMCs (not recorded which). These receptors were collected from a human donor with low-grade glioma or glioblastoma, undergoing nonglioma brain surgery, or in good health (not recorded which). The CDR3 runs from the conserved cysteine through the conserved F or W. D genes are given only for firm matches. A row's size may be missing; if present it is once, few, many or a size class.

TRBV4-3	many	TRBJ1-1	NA	CASSQSPGSTEAFF	TGCGCCAGCAGCCAGAGTCCAGGGAGCACTGAAGCTTTCTTT
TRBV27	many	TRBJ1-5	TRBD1	CASSKVPGQGTPAQHF	TGTGCCAGCAGCAAAGTCCCGGGACAGGGGACCCCAGCCCAGCATTTT
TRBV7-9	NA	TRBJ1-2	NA	CASRLAGIRDGNYGYTF	TGTGCCAGCAGATTAGCAGGAATCCGGGACGGCAACTATGGCTACACCTTC
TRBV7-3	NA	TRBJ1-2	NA	CASSLTGNSYTF	TGTGCCAGCAGCTTAACAGGGAACAGCTACACCTTC
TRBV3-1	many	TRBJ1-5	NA	CASSHRGSNQPQHF	TGTGCCAGCAGTCATAGGGGAAGCAATCAGCCCCAGCATTTT
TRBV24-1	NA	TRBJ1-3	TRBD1	CATSDSRTGRNTIYF	TGTGCCACCAGTGATTCCCGGACAGGACGAAACACCATATATTTT
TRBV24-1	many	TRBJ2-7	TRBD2	CATSDASGGHSYEQYF	TGTGCCACCAGTGATGCTAGCGGGGGTCACTCCTACGAGCAGTACTTC
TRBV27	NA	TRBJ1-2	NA	CASKLDRRSSKGYTF	TGTGCCAGCAAGCTCGATAGACGGTCCTCTAAAGGCTACACCTTC
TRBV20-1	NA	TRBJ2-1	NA	CSARPVYEQFF	TGCAGTGCCCGCCCCGTTTATGAGCAGTTCTTC
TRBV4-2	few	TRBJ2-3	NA	CASSQDLSAGYSTDTQYF	TGTGCCAGCAGCCAAGATCTTTCGGCGGGGTACAGCACAGATACGCAGTATTTT
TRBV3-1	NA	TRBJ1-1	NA	CASSLRADQLFF	TGTGCCAGCAGCCTCCGGGCAGACCAGCTTTTCTTT
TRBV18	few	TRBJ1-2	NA	CASSPLRGVLHGYTF	TGTGCCAGCTCACCGCTGAGAGGGGTGCTTCATGGCTACACCTTC
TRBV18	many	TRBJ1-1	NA	CASSPVHSYNTEAFF	TGTGCCAGCTCACCGGTACACTCATATAACACTGAAGCTTTCTTT
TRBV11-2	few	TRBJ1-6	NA	CASSLETRVIGSPLHF	TGTGCCAGCAGCTTAGAGACAAGGGTCATAGGTTCACCCCTCCACTTT
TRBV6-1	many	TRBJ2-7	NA	CASSNYEQYF	TGTGCCAGCAGTAACTACGAGCAGTACTTC
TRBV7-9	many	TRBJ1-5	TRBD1	CASSLGQGVDNQPQHF	TGTGCCAGCAGCTTAGGACAGGGGGTTGACAATCAGCCCCAGCATTTT
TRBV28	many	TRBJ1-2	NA	CASSFQNYGYTF	TGTGCCAGCAGTTTCCAAAACTATGGCTACACCTTC
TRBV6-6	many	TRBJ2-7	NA	CASSYGGATYEQYF	TGTGCCAGCAGTTACGGGGGTGCGACCTACGAGCAGTACTTC
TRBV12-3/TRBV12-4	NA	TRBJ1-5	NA	CASTPPGVSFNQPQHF	TGTGCCAGCACTCCCCCAGGTGTATCTTTCAATCAGCCCCAGCATTTT
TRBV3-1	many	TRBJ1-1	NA	CASSLRGLNTEAFF	TGTGCCAGCAGTCTAAGGGGTTTGAACACTGAAGCTTTCTTT
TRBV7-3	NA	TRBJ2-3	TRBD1	CASSLDRVSTQYF	TGTGCCAGCAGCTTGGACAGGGTATCTACGCAGTATTTT
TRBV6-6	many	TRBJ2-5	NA	CASSYITGLQETQYF	TGTGCCAGCAGTTACATTACGGGCCTCCAAGAGACCCAGTACTTC
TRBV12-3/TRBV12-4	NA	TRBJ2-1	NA	CASSYRDPAYNEQFF	TGTGCCAGCAGTTACCGGGACCCGGCCTACAATGAGCAGTTCTTC
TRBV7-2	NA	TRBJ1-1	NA	CASGPQRGSEAFF	TGTGCCAGCGGCCCTCAAAGGGGGAGTGAAGCTTTTTTT
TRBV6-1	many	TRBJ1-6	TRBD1	CASRFFAGGNSPLHF	TGTGCCAGCAGATTTTTCGCAGGGGGGAATTCACCCCTCCACTTT
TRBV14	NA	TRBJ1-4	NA	CASSQDLGFSTNEKLFF	TGTGCCAGCAGCCAAGATCTTGGATTCTCAACTAATGAAAAACTGTTTTTT
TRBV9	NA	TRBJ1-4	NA	CASSEKGSGGEKLFF	TGTGCCAGCAGCGAGAAGGGGAGTGGTGGTGAAAAACTGTTTTTT
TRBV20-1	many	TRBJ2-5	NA	CSARPNQETQYF	TGCAGTGCTAGGCCGAACCAAGAGACCCAGTACTTC
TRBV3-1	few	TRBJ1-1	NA	CASSQITNTEAFF	TGTGCCAGCAGCCAAATCACGAACACTGAAGCTTTCTTT
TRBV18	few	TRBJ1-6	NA	CASSQESGSPLHF	TGTGCCAGCTCACAGGAGTCCGGATCACCCCTCCACTTT
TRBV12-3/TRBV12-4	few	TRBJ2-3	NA	CASSPGEGDTQYF	TGTGCCAGCAGTCCGGGGGAAGGAGATACGCAGTATTTT
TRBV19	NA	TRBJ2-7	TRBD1	CASADRGGEGTYEQYF	TGTGCCAGTGCGGACAGGGGAGGCGAAGGGACCTACGAGCAGTACTTC
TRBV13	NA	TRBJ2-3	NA	CASRNVSTDTQYF	TGTGCCAGCAGGAACGTAAGCACAGATACGCAGTATTTT
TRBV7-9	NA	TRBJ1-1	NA	CASSFELGRDTEAFF	TGTGCCAGCAGCTTTGAATTGGGGAGGGACACTGAAGCTTTCTTT
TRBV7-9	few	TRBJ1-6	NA	CASSPQPYSPLHF	TGTGCCAGCAGCCCACAACCCTATTCACCCCTCCACTTT
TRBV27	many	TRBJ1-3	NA	CASSLSRGYSGNTIYF	TGTGCCAGCAGTTTATCGCGGGGTTACTCTGGAAACACCATATATTTT
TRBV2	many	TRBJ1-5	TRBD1	CASSGQGFSQPQHF	TGTGCCAGCAGTGGACAGGGGTTCAGTCAGCCCCAGCATTTT
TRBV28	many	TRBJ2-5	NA	CASSLTEAETQYF	TGTGCCAGCAGTCTCACAGAAGCGGAGACCCAGTACTTC
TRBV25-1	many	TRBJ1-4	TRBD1	CASSGQGSEKLFF	TGTGCCAGCAGCGGACAGGGTTCTGAAAAACTGTTTTTT
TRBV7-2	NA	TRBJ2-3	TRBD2	CASSLFSGGPGDTQYF	TGTGCCAGCAGCTTGTTTAGCGGGGGGCCGGGAGATACGCAGTATTTT
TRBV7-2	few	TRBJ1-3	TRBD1	CASSATGDTIYF	TGTGCCAGCAGCGCGACAGGGGACACCATATATTTT
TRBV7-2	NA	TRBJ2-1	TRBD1	CASSPPGGRYSNEQFF	TGTGCCAGCAGCCCACCAGGGGGAAGATATTCCAATGAGCAGTTCTTC
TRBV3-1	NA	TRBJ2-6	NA	CASSQVGVGRANVLTF	TGTGCCAGCAGCCAAGTAGGCGTGGGCCGGGCCAACGTCCTGACTTTC
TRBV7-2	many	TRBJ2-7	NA	CASSSGRLGEQYF	TGTGCCAGCAGCTCGGGACGGCTGGGCGAGCAGTACTTC
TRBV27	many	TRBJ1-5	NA	CASSFYREDQPQHF	TGTGCCAGCAGTTTTTACAGGGAGGATCAGCCCCAGCATTTT
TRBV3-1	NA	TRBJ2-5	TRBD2	CASSTRTSGGGKETQYF	TGTGCCAGCAGCACCCGGACTAGCGGGGGGGGTAAAGAGACCCAGTACTTC
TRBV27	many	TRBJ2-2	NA	CASSLANTGELFF	TGTGCCAGCAGTTTGGCGAACACCGGGGAGCTGTTTTTT
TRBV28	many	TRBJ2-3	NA	CASSTPVAGDRADTQYF	TGTGCCAGCAGTACGCCCGTGGCCGGGGATAGGGCAGATACGCAGTATTTT
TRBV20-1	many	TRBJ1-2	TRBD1	CSAKTGQGYGYTF	TGCAGTGCTAAGACGGGACAGGGCTATGGCTACACCTTC
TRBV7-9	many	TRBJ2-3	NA	CASRQTTDTQYF	TGTGCCAGCAGACAAACCACAGATACGCAGTATTTT
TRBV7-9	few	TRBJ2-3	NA	CASSLGRIPTDTQYF	TGTGCCAGCAGCTTAGGCCGGATACCCACAGATACGCAGTATTTT
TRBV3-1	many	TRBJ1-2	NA	CASSQIDRPPIGYTF	TGTGCCAGCAGCCAAATAGATCGACCGCCTATAGGCTACACCTTC
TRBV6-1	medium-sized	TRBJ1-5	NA	CASKGWNQPQHF	TGTGCCAGCAAGGGGTGGAATCAGCCCCAGCATTTT
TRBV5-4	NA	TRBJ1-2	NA	CASSPTESDVYTF	TGTGCCAGCAGCCCTACAGAGTCCGATGTCTACACCTTC